This T cell receptor (beta chain) was sequenced for a study of shared clonotypes between healthy human individuals. This table comes from immunoSEQ multiplex PCR, and its TCRdb copy is limited to in-frame clones, with some not included. The sample consists of about 870,000 clones, almost 95% of them appearing once. V was clipped by 0 bases and J by 3 bases; unmatched bases: 9. Germline CDR1 reads SGHDT; CDR2 reads YYEEEE. The CDR3 totals 17 residues. To note about this clone: The antigen remains undetermined.

Selected positively for CCR7 and CD45RO-negative, naive CD8 cells excluded terminally differentiated effector memory CD45RA+ cells. Study conclusions and caveats: It was the non-shared clonotypes that had lower generation probabilities than clonotypes shared by all four donors. Memory subsets generally showed smaller estimated richness than naive subsets did.

This clonotype was obtained from a man aged 25 to 45 in good health. This chain joins TRBV5-6 and TRBJ1-5; 7 bases line up with TRBD1. Material: naive CD8+ T cells sorted from blood. The CDR3 sequence is CASSLAGQLSFNQPQHF. Here the CDR3 DNA reads TGTGCCAGCAGCTTGGCGGGACAGCTAAGTTTCAATCAGCCCCAGCATTTT. Drawing the rest from reference TRBV5-6 and TRBJ1-5, the complete variable domain is DAGVTQSPTHLIKTRGQQVTLRCSPKSGHDTVSWYQQALGQGPQFIFQYYEEEERQRGNFPDRFSGHQFPNYSSELNVNALLLGDSALYLCASSLAGQLSFNQPQHFGDGTRLSIL.